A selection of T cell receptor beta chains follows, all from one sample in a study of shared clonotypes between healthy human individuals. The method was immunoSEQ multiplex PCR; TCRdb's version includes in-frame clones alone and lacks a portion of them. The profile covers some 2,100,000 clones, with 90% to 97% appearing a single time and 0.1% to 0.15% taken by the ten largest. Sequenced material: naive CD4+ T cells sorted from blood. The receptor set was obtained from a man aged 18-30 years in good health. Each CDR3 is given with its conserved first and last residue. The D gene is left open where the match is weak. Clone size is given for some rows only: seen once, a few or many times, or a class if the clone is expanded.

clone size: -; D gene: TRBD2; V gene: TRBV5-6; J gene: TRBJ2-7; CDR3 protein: CASSLAGGTYEQYF; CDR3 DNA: TGTGCCAGCAGCTTGGCGGGAGGTACCTACGAGCAGTACTTC
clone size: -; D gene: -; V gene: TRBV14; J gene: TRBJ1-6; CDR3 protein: CASSQENSPLHF; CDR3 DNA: TGTGCCAGCAGCCAGGAGAATTCACCCCTCCACTTT
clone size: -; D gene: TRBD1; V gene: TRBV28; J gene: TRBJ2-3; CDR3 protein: CAGQGASDTQYF; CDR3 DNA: TGTGCCGGACAGGGGGCATCAGATACGCAGTATTTT
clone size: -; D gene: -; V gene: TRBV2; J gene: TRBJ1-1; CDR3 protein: CASFTVNTEAFF; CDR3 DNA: TGTGCCAGCTTTACGGTGAACACTGAAGCTTTCTTT
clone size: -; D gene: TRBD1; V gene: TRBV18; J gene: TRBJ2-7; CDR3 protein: CASSPGTGGRDEQYF; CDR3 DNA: TGTGCCAGCTCCCCCGGGACAGGGGGAAGGGACGAGCAGTACTTC
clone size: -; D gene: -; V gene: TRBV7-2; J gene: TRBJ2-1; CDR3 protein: CASSLQAEQFF; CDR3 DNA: TGTGCCAGCAGCTTACAGGCTGAGCAGTTCTTC
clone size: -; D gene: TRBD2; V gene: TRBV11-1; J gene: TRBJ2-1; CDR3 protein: CASSPSGLAFNEQFF; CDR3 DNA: TGTGCCAGCAGCCCTTCGGGACTAGCGTTCAATGAGCAGTTCTTC
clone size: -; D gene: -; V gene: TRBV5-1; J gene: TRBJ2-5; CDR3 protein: CASSLAPQETQYF; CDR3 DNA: TGCGCCAGCAGCTTGGCCCCTCAAGAGACCCAGTACTTC
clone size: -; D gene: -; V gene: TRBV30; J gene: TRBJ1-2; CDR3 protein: CAWSGASNYGYTF; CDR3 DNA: TGTGCCTGGAGTGGGGCATCGAACTATGGCTACACCTTC
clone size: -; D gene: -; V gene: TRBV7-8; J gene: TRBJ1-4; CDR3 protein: CASSLTGTINEKLFF; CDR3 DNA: TGTGCCAGCAGCTTAACAGGGACTATTAATGAAAAACTGTTTTTT
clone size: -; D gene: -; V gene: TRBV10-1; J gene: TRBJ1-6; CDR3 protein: CASSEILGSPLHF; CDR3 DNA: TGCGCCAGCAGTGAGATCCTTGGTTCACCCCTCCACTTT
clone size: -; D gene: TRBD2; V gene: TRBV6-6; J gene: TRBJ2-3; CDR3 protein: CASGQAGVENTDTQYF; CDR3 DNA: TGTGCCAGCGGGCAAGCGGGAGTTGAGAACACAGATACGCAGTATTTT
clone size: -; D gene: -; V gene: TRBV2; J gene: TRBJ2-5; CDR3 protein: CASNPNGRARETQYF; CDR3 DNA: TGTGCCAGCAATCCCAACGGACGGGCACGAGAGACCCAGTACTTC
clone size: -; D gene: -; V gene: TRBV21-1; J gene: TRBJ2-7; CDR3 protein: CASARGGRGYEQYF; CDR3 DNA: TGTGCCAGCGCTAGGGGCGGGAGAGGATACGAGCAGTACTTC
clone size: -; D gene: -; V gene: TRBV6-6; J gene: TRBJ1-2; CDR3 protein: CASSATSTTYYGYTF; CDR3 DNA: TGTGCCAGCAGCGCGACCTCTACTACCTACTATGGCTACACCTTC
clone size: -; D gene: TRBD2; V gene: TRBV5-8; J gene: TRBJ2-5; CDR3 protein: CASSLDLGRQETQYF; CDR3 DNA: TGTGCCAGCAGCTTGGATCTCGGGAGGCAAGAGACCCAGTACTTC
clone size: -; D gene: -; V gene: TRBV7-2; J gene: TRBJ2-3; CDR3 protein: CASSLTSFTDTQYF; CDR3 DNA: TGTGCCAGCAGCTTAACTAGCTTCACAGATACGCAGTATTTT
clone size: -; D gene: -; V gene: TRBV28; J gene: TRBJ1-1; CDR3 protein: CASSPGQASNTEAFF; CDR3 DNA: TGTGCCAGCAGTCCGGGGCAGGCCTCAAACACTGAAGCTTTCTTT
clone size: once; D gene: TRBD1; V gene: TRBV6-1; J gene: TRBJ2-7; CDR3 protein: CASRNGQGAYEQYF; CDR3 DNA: TGTGCCAGCAGGAACGGACAGGGGGCCTACGAGCAGTACTTC
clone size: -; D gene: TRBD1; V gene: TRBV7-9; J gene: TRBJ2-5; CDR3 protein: CASTRGTGLTETQYF; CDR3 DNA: TGTGCCAGCACCCGGGGGACAGGTTTGACAGAGACCCAGTACTTC
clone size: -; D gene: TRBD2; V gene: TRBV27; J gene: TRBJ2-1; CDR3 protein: CASSQGLAAPNEQFF; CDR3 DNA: TGTGCCAGCAGTCAGGGACTAGCGGCTCCAAATGAGCAGTTCTTC
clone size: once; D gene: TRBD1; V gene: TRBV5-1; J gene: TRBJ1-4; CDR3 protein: CASSLVGTGLEKLFF; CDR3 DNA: TGCGCCAGCAGCTTGGTCGGGACAGGGCTTGAAAAACTGTTTTTT
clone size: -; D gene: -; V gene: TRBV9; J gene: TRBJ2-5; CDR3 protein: CASSVGVVETQYF; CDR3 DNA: TGTGCCAGCAGCGTAGGCGTCGTAGAGACCCAGTACTTC
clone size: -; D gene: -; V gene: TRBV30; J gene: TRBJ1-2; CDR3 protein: CAWSVNIGNYGYTF; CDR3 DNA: TGTGCCTGGAGTGTAAATATAGGGAACTATGGCTACACCTTC
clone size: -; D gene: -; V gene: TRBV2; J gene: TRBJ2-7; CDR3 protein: CASSLIPGESSYEQYF; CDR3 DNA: TGTGCCAGCAGTCTCATTCCCGGGGAGTCCTCCTACGAGCAGTACTTC
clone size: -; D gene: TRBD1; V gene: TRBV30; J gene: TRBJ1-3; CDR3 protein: CAWGTGVAGNTIYF; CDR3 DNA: TGTGCCTGGGGGACAGGGGTGGCGGGAAACACCATATATTTT
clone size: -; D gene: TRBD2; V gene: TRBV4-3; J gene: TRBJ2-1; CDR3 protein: CASSQEPSGYSSYNEQFF; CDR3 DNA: TGCGCCAGCAGCCAAGAGCCTAGCGGATACAGTTCCTACAATGAGCAGTTCTTC
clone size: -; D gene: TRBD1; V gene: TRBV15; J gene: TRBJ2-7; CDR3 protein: CATSRDRQGAGEQYF; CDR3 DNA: TGTGCCACCAGCAGAGATCGCCAGGGGGCGGGCGAGCAGTACTTC
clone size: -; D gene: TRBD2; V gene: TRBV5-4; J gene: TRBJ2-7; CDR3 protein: CASSPKPRTSGGGTYEQYF; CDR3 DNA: TGTGCCAGCAGCCCTAAACCTCGGACTAGCGGGGGCGGGACCTACGAGCAGTACTTC
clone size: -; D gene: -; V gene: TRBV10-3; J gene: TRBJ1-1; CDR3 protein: CAIRGPGDTEAFF; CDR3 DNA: TGTGCCATCAGGGGCCCTGGGGACACTGAAGCTTTCTTT
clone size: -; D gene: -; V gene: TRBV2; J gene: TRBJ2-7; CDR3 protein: CASRDGQSNLPYEQYF; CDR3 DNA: TGTGCCAGCAGAGACGGACAGAGTAACCTACCGTACGAGCAGTACTTC
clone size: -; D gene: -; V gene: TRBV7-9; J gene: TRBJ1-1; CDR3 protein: CASSLGWSYDEAFF; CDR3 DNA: TGTGCCAGCAGCTTAGGGTGGTCGTACGATGAAGCTTTCTTT
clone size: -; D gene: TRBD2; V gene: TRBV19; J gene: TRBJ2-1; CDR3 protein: CASSDTSGRLQGQFF; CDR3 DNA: TGTGCCAGTAGTGATACTAGCGGGAGACTACAAGGGCAGTTCTTC
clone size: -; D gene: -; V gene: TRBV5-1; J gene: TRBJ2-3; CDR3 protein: CASSTGWRGPTDTQYF; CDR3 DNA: TGCGCCAGCAGCACTGGCTGGAGGGGTCCCACAGATACGCAGTATTTT
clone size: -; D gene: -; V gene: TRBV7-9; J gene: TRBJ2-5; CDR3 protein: CASRSSGHLETQYF; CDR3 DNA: TGTGCCAGCAGGTCGAGCGGGCATCTAGAGACCCAGTACTTC
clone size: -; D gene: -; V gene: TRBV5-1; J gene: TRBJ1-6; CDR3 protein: CASSSGYENSPLHF; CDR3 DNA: TGCGCCAGCAGCTCGGGGTATGAGAATTCACCCCTCCACTTT
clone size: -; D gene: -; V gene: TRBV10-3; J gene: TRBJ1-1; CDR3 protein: CAISEGQSTEAFF; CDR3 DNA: TGTGCCATCAGTGAGGGGCAATCCACTGAAGCTTTCTTT
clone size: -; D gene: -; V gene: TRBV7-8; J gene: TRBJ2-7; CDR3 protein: CASSLGGGVYEQYF; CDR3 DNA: TGTGCCAGCAGCTTAGGTGGCGGTGTCTACGAGCAGTACTTC
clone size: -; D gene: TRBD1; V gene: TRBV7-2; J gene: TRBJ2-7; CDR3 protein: CASSLAGRGSYF; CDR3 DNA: TGTGCCAGCAGCTTAGCAGGCAGGGGGTCGTACTTC
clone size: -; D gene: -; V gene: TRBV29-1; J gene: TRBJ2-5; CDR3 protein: CSASSELKGGLYF; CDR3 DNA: TGCAGCGCCAGCTCCGAACTTAAGGGTGGCCTATACTTC
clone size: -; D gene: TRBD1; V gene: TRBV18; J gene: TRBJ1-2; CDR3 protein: CASSPRQGEGYTF; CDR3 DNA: TGTGCCAGCTCACCTCGACAGGGTGAGGGCTACACCTTC
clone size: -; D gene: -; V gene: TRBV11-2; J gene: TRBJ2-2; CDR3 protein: CASSASPRGTGELFF; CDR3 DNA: TGTGCCAGCAGCGCCTCCCCTCGTGGCACCGGGGAGCTGTTTTTT
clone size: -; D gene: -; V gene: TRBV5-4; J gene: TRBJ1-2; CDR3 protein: CASSLTGTWGYTF; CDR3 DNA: TGTGCCAGCAGCTTAACCGGGACATGGGGTTACACCTTC
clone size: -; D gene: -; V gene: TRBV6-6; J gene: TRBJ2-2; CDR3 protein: CASSFGQLTGELFF; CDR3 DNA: TGTGCCAGCAGTTTCGGACAGTTAACCGGGGAGCTGTTTTTT
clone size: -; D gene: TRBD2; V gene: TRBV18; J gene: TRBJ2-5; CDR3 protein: CASTAGGQEETQYF; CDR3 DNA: TGTGCCAGCACGGCGGGGGGACAAGAGGAGACCCAGTACTTC
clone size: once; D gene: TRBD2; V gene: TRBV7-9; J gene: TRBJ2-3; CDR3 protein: CASSKGGGRTDTQYF; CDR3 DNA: TGTGCCAGCAGCAAAGGTGGCGGGAGGACAGATACGCAGTATTTT
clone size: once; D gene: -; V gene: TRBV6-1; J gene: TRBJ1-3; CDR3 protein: CASNEGRLLNSGNTIYF; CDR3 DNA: TGTGCCAGCAATGAGGGAAGGCTTTTAAACTCTGGAAACACCATATATTTT
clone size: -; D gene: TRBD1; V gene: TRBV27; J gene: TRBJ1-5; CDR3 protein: CASPGQVDPNQPQHF; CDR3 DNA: TGTGCCAGCCCCGGACAGGTGGATCCCAATCAGCCCCAGCATTTT
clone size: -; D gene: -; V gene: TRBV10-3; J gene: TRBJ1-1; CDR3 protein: CAISESETANTEAFF; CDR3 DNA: TGTGCCATCAGTGAGTCGGAGACAGCCAACACTGAAGCTTTCTTT
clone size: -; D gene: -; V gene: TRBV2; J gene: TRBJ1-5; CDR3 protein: CASSPVVSNQPQHF; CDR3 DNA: TGTGCCAGCAGTCCCGTAGTTAGCAATCAGCCCCAGCATTTT